This TCR beta chain is drawn from a study of cytomegalovirus exposure and HLA in healthy donors. Study-wide points: Indistinguishable V segments such as TRBV6-2 and TRBV6-3 were excluded. A later analysis appeared to link common viral pathogens to several of the most significant clusters.

Trimming took 0 bases from V and 1 from J, leaving 7 bases between them. There are 14 residues in the CDR3. Germline V CDR1 and CDR2: SGHAT, FQNNGV. Notes on this clone: Its specificity is not known.

60 Vbeta and 13 Jbeta primers were used in PCR. Sequenced by immunoSEQ multiplex PCR; TCRdb stores in-frame clones only, minus some. The sample shows fewer than 130,000 clones, 65% to 80% of them seen only once. Material for sequencing was PBMCs. This rearrangement joins TRBV11-2 to TRBJ2-7; D remains ambiguous. The TCR was taken from a female donor in good health and CMV-seropositive. The CDR3 nucleotides are TGTGCCAGCAGCTTAGAAAGACTGTCCTACGAGCAGTACTTC. Amino acid sequence: CASSLERLSYEQYF.